These T cell receptor beta chains were read from a single sample in a study of T cell repertoires in cytomegalovirus infection. One entry per CDR3 protein, called by TCRdb with MiXCR from the reads. Counted here are about 890,000 distinct CDR3 sequences, roughly 30% occurring once; the ten biggest clones make up roughly an eighth. These receptors have no identified antigens. The material was cultured CD8+ T cells from PBMCs, obtained from culture after CMV antigen stimulation. The source of these receptors is a human donor in good health (CMV status not recorded). Some clones in this sample may be carry-over from other donors' samples. CDR3s include the opening cysteine and the closing phenylalanine or tryptophan. The D gene is left open where the match is weak. Part of the rows lack a size; the others show once, few, many or a class for expanded clones.

>few|TRBD1|TRBV6-2/TRBV6-3|TRBJ1-2
CASSLTGYYGYTF
TGTGCCAGCAGTTTGACAGGGTACTACGGCTACACCTTC
>-|TRBD2|TRBV4-2|TRBJ2-3
CASSHLVAGGPTDTQYF
TGTGCCAGCAGCCACCTGGTAGCGGGGGGACCCACAGATACGCAGTATTTT
>-|-|TRBV2|TRBJ1-3
CASLARNTIYF
TGTGCCAGCTTAGCTCGAAACACCATATATTTT
>few|TRBD1|TRBV7-9|TRBJ1-4
CASRTGIGEKLFF
TGTGCCAGCAGGACAGGGATTGGTGAAAAACTGTTTTTT
>-|-|TRBV6-5|TRBJ2-3
CASSYLLGGSTDTQYF
TGTGCCAGCAGTTACCTTCTCGGCGGAAGCACAGATACGCAGTATTTT
>few|-|TRBV25-1|TRBJ1-4
CASSDGKLRINEKLFF
TGTGCCAGCAGTGACGGGAAGCTTAGGATTAATGAAAAACTGTTTTTT
>many|TRBD2|TRBV7-6|TRBJ2-1
CASSLSRGAYNEQFF
TGTGCCAGCAGCTTATCACGGGGGGCCTACAATGAGCAGTTCTTC
>few|-|TRBV27|TRBJ2-5
CASSLLAGTDQETQYF
TGTGCCAGCAGTCTATTAGCCGGAACAGACCAAGAGACCCAGTACTTC
>few|-|TRBV6-4|TRBJ2-1
CASSEVQGNEQFF
TGTGCCAGCAGTGAGGTCCAGGGCAATGAGCAGTTCTTC
>-|-|TRBV11-2|TRBJ2-7
CASSSAGTSGYEQYF
TGTGCCAGCAGCTCCGCTGGAACATCGGGTTACGAGCAGTACTTC
>-|TRBD2|TRBV5-6|TRBJ2-1
CASSLTSGGASEQFF
TGTGCCAGCAGCTTGACTAGCGGGGGGGCCAGTGAGCAGTTCTTC
>few|-|TRBV12-3/TRBV12-4|TRBJ2-1
CASSLRVQGPYNEQFF
TGTGCCAGCAGTTTAAGGGTACAGGGACCCTACAATGAGCAGTTCTTC
>once|-|TRBV29-1|TRBJ2-7
CSVVSDYEQYF
TGCAGCGTAGTCTCGGACTACGAGCAGTACTTC
>few|TRBD1|TRBV6-1|TRBJ2-5
CASAGTGNRETQYF
TGTGCCAGCGCGGGGACAGGGAACCGGGAGACCCAGTACTTC
>few|TRBD1|TRBV18|TRBJ1-6
CASSPGTGPGRLPLHF
TGTGCCAGCTCACCAGGGACAGGTCCGGGGAGGTTACCCCTCCACTTT
>few|-|TRBV7-8|TRBJ2-1
CASSLTTGNEQFF
TGTGCCAGCAGCTTAACGACGGGAAATGAGCAGTTCTTC
>many|TRBD2|TRBV7-8|TRBJ2-1
CASSSPGGSGGHEQFF
TGTGCCAGCAGCTCCCCCGGGGGGAGCGGGGGTCATGAGCAGTTCTTC
>few|-|TRBV13|TRBJ2-7
CASSQGVGQYYEQYF
TGTGCCAGTAGCCAAGGGGTCGGACAGTACTACGAGCAGTACTTC
>few|TRBD2|TRBV6-5|TRBJ2-3
CASSPGLIPDTQYF
TGTGCCAGCAGCCCGGGACTAATCCCAGATACGCAGTATTTT
>-|-|TRBV7-6|TRBJ1-4
CASIVSGRSEKLFF
TGTGCCAGCATCGTCTCAGGGCGATCCGAAAAACTGTTTTTT
>-|-|TRBV2|TRBJ1-2
CASGQAINYGYTF
TGTGCCAGCGGTCAGGCGATTAACTATGGCTACACCTTC
>many|TRBD1|TRBV7-6|TRBJ2-1
CASSGDLGQGALRSYNEQFF
TGTGCCAGCAGTGGGGATTTGGGACAGGGGGCGCTTCGCTCCTACAATGAGCAGTTCTTC
>many|TRBD2|TRBV12-3/TRBV12-4|TRBJ2-3
CASRGVVAGGPVADTQYF
TGTGCCAGCAGGGGAGTGGTAGCGGGGGGTCCGGTGGCAGATACGCAGTATTTT
>few|-|TRBV5-5|TRBJ1-5
CASSWTPGSNQPQHF
TGTGCCAGCAGCTGGACCCCGGGTAGCAATCAGCCCCAGCATTTT
>-|TRBD1|TRBV6-5|TRBJ1-2
CASSYEDRGWDGYTF
TGTGCCAGCAGTTACGAGGACAGGGGATGGGATGGCTACACCTTC
>-|TRBD1|TRBV7-6|TRBJ2-1
CASSLGRTGDNEQFF
TGTGCCAGCAGCTTAGGTAGGACAGGGGACAATGAGCAGTTCTTC
>-|-|TRBV6-5|TRBJ1-3
CASSYTDPGLTGNTIYF
TGTGCCAGCAGTTACACTGACCCCGGCCTTACTGGAAACACCATATATTTT
>-|TRBD1|TRBV5-5|TRBJ1-5
CASSLERGLGPQHF
TGTGCCAGCAGCTTGGAGAGGGGGCTGGGGCCCCAGCATTTT
>-|-|TRBV9|TRBJ2-7
CASSVEEGSEQYF
TGTGCCAGCAGCGTAGAGGAGGGTTCCGAGCAGTACTTC
>-|-|TRBV9|TRBJ2-1
CASSVWDGDVISYNEQFF
TGTGCCAGCAGCGTATGGGACGGGGACGTAATTTCCTACAATGAGCAGTTCTTC
>few|-|TRBV11-2|TRBJ2-5
CASSLPRSWETQYF
TGTGCCAGCAGCTTACCCAGGAGCTGGGAGACCCAGTACTTC
>-|-|TRBV6-5|TRBJ2-6
CASSLEPGYSGANVLTF
TGTGCCAGCAGTCTCGAACCCGGATACTCTGGGGCCAACGTCCTGACTTTC
>-|-|TRBV4-1|TRBJ1-2
CASSQEEQGRVDYGYTF
TGCGCCAGCAGCCAAGAAGAACAGGGCAGAGTAGACTATGGCTACACCTTC
>few|-|TRBV9|TRBJ1-2
CASLNRYGYTF
TGTGCCAGCCTTAACAGGTATGGCTACACCTTC
>-|-|TRBV7-8|TRBJ1-4
CASSLVRAANEKLFF
TGTGCCAGCAGCTTAGTACGGGCGGCTAATGAAAAACTGTTTTTT
>few|-|TRBV7-6|TRBJ1-4
CASRGLNEKLFF
TGTGCCAGCAGGGGGCTCAACGAAAAACTGTTTTTT
>-|TRBD2|TRBV5-1|TRBJ2-1
CASSTTSGAINEQFF
TGCGCCAGCAGTACCACTAGCGGGGCTATCAATGAGCAGTTCTTC
>many|TRBD2|TRBV12-3/TRBV12-4|TRBJ2-1
CASSTSGGEYNEQFF
TGTGCCAGCAGTACTAGCGGGGGCGAGTACAATGAGCAGTTCTTC
>-|-|TRBV4-1|TRBJ2-1
CASRHLVSEAQYNEQFF
TGCGCCAGCAGACACTTGGTCTCTGAAGCGCAGTACAATGAGCAGTTCTTC
>-|TRBD1|TRBV11-3|TRBJ1-1
CASSHRQGATEAFF
TGTGCCAGCAGTCATAGACAGGGGGCCACTGAAGCTTTCTTT
>-|-|TRBV4-3|TRBJ1-5
CASSRGPAGSQHF
TGCGCCAGCAGCCGTGGGCCGGCGGGGTCCCAGCATTTT
>few|-|TRBV12-3/TRBV12-4|TRBJ2-3
CASSLQRDTQYF
TGTGCCAGCAGCCTCCAGAGAGATACGCAGTATTTT
>-|-|TRBV4-1|TRBJ2-3
CASSPRLLDTQYF
TGCGCCAGCAGCCCCCGACTCTTAGATACGCAGTATTTT
>few|-|TRBV5-1|TRBJ2-2
CASSFKPNTGELFF
TGCGCCAGCAGCTTCAAGCCGAACACCGGGGAGCTGTTTTTT
>few|-|TRBV27|TRBJ1-5
CASRPSGQINQPQHF
TGTGCCAGCAGACCGAGTGGACAGATCAATCAGCCCCAGCATTTT